The 27 T cell receptor beta chains below come from one sample, sequenced in a study of PD-1 blockade in mismatch repair-deficient tumors. Produced via immunoSEQ multiplex PCR; TCRdb's table is partial and in-frame only. The table includes about 68,000 clones, around four fifths detected once. This sample comprised peripheral blood, obtained 2 weeks after starting pembrolizumab. The receptors originated from an adult with mismatch repair-deficient cancer.

V is TRBV4-2 and J is TRBJ1-3; no clear D gene. The CDR3 has 13 residues. The germline gives CDR1 LGHNA, CDR2 YNFKEQ. V was clipped by 0 bases and J by 4 bases, with 4 bases between them. The CDR3 here is CASSQDRGNTIYF. Here the CDR3 DNA reads TGTGCCAGCAGCCAAGATCGGGGAAACACCATATATTTT.

This clone showed up just a few times. V and J are TRBV14 and TRBJ2-1; 7 bases match TRBD1. The CDR3 contains 13 residues. V lost 0 bases to trimming and J lost 12 bases; unmatched junction nucleotides: 5. Germline CDR1 SGHDN, CDR2 FVKESK. The CDR3 nucleotides read TGTGCCAGCAGCCAAGATCGACAGGGTTGGCAGTTCTTC. It specifies CASSQDRQGWQFF.

The chain carries TRBV14 and TRBJ2-1; the match to TRBD2 covers 10 bases. The germline CDR1 and CDR2 sequences are SGHDN and FVKESK. The CDR3 contains 16 residues. The trim removed 3 bases at V and 2 bases at J, leaving 4 bases unmatched. The CDR3 sequence: CASSHFSGRTYNEQFF. CDR3 in DNA: TGTGCCAGCAGCCATTTTAGCGGGAGGACCTACAATGAGCAGTTCTTC.

The rearrangement joins TRBV27 to TRBJ1-5; 8 nucleotides match TRBD1. Germline trimming cut 5 bases from V and 5 bases from J; bases unmatched to any gene: 8. The CDR3 consists of 15 residues. CDR1 is MNHEY, CDR2 SMNVEV, per germline (reference sequence). CDR3: CASSPSGQAYQPQHF. In nucleotides, the CDR3 is TGTGCCAGCAGTCCCTCGGGACAGGCCTATCAGCCCCAGCATTTT.

J is TRBJ2-3 and V is TRBV7-6; tentatively, D is TRBD1 or TRBD2 (5 bases each). In germline, CDR1 is SGHVS, CDR2 FNYEAQ. The V gene lost 2 bases and the J gene lost 5 bases, with 11 bases spanning the gap. The CDR3 covers 14 residues. The CDR3 DNA sequence: TGTGCCAGCAGCTTAAGCCGGGACCTAGATACGCAGTATTTT. Protein product: CASSLSRDLDTQYF.

This rearrangement joins TRBV11-3 to TRBJ1-2; 8 positions agree with TRBD1. After removal of 5 bases from V and 3 bases from J, the junction contained 11 bases not matched to a gene. This CDR3 is built from 16 residues. Germline values: CDR1 SGHNT, CDR2 YENEEA. The CDR3 bases are TGTGCCAGCAGCCCGGACCAGGGGGCGTGGGACTATGGCTACACCTTC. Translation: CASSPDQGAWDYGYTF.

V gene TRBV19 combines with J gene TRBJ2-5; TRBD1 agrees at 9 bases. Germline V gene data show CDR1 as LNHDA and CDR2 as SQIVND (reference sequence). V was pared by 6 bases and J by 3 bases, with 2 bases of the junction left unmatched. The CDR3 has 13 amino acids. For the CDR3, the DNA is TGTGCCAGTAGCGGGGACAGGGAAGAGACCCAGTACTTC. It codes for CASSGDREETQYF.

The chain couples TRBV7-3 to TRBJ1-1; D is unclear. V was shortened by 4 bases and J by 2 bases, with 8 bases between the two germline ends. This CDR3 has 13 amino acids. Germline assignment: CDR1 SGHTA and CDR2 FQGTGA. The CDR3 bases are TGTGCCAGCAGCTCGGGCCCCAACACTGAAGCTTTCTTT. Its protein product is CASSSGPNTEAFF.

The chain recombines TRBV12-2 with TRBJ1-3. TRBV12-2 is a pseudogene. This CDR3 has 15 amino acids. The CDR3 sequence is CASRLARENGNTIYF. CDR3 bases: TGTGCAAGTCGCTTAGCAAGGGAGAACGGAAACACCATATATTTT.

V is TRBV15 and J is TRBJ2-1; the match to TRBD2 covers 11 bases. From germline, CDR1 is LNHNV and CDR2 YYDKDF (reference sequence). With V trimmed by 1 base and J by 3 bases, 2 bases remained unmatched. The CDR3 sequence is 16 residues long. The CDR3: CATSRVGLAGYNEQFF. In DNA, the CDR3 is TGTGCCACCAGCAGAGTTGGACTAGCGGGCTACAATGAGCAGTTCTTC.

This clone has a handful of counts. The J gene is TRBJ1-1, the V gene TRBV16, with D possibly being TRBD1 (5 bases). Germline CDR1 reads KGHSY; CDR2 reads FQNENV. The CDR3 consists of 14 residues. V was trimmed by 8 bases and J by 3 bases, leaving 16 bases between them. The CDR3 sequence: CASSVGVGDTEAFF. The CDR3 nucleotides are TGTGCCAGCTCCGTGGGGGTCGGGGACACTGAAGCTTTCTTT.

The chain joins TRBV18 to TRBJ2-2, with D possibly TRBD1 on 6 matching bases. The CDR3 has 17 amino acids. The germline V and J ends were trimmed by 0 bases and 1 base, with 12 bases remaining between them. Germline V gives CDR1 KGHSH, CDR2 LQKENI. CDR3 amino acids: CASSPPWYRENTGELFF. CDR3 DNA: TGTGCCAGCTCACCACCGTGGTACAGGGAGAACACCGGGGAGCTGTTTTTT.

The genes are TRBV2 and TRBJ1-5; D may be TRBD1 (5 bases). Looked up from germline, CDR1 is SNHLY and CDR2 is FYNNEI. Deletions cut 4 bases from V and 6 bases from J, with 16 bases between. The CDR3 consists of 15 residues. In nucleotides, the CDR3 is TGTGCCAGCAGTGCCGGGACCGCTCAGGGTCAGCCCCAGCATTTT. Protein sequence: CASSAGTAQGQPQHF.

This chain connects TRBV6-5 to TRBJ2-7; 7 bases align to TRBD2. J gave up 6 bases and V 9 bases, and 14 bases lay outside the gene matches. CDR3 length equals 14 residues. Germline CDR1 reads MNHEY; CDR2 reads SVGAGI. CDR3 sequence reads: CASTTGGSRSEQYF. As DNA, the CDR3 is TGTGCCAGTACCACTGGCGGGAGTCGTAGCGAGCAGTACTTC.

The count of this clone is one. The V and J genes are TRBV11-2 and TRBJ2-1; 16 nucleotides line up with TRBD2. The germline V gene encodes CDR1 SGHAT and CDR2 FQNNGV. There are 19 residues in the CDR3. Trimming cost V 1 base and J 2 bases; bases outside gene matches: 5. The CDR3 DNA reads TGTGCCAGCAGCTTAGTGGGACTAGCGGGAGGGGCCGCCTACAATGAGCAGTTCTTC. Translated, it gives CASSLVGLAGGAAYNEQFF. The entire variable domain, with the rest obtained from reference TRBV11-2 and TRBJ2-1, is as follows: EAGVAQSPRYKIIEKRQSVAFWCNPISGHATLYWYQQILGQGPKLLIQFQNNGVVDDSQLPKDRFSAERLKGVDSTLKIQPAKLEDSAVYLCASSLVGLAGGAAYNEQFFGPGTRLTVL.

This chain uses TRBV15 with TRBJ2-7; D is ambiguous. This CDR3 spans 11 amino acids. Per germline, CDR1 LNHNV and CDR2 YYDKDF (reference sequence). The V gene lost 6 bases and the J gene lost 0 bases, with 3 bases spanning the gap. The CDR3 sequence is CATRDSYEQYF. DNA for the CDR3: TGTGCCACCAGGGACTCCTACGAGCAGTACTTC.

The V and J genes are TRBV10-3 and TRBJ2-1; a weak D match, TRBD1 (6 bases). Trimming stripped 4 bases from V and 6 bases from J, with 16 bases between. The CDR3 sequence is 15 residues long. Per the germline V gene, CDR1 is ENHRY and CDR2 is SYGVKD. CDR3 in amino acids: CAISGTATTLNEQFF. The DNA of the CDR3 is TGTGCCATCAGTGGGACAGCAACCACCCTCAATGAGCAGTTCTTC.

This sequence joins TRBV7-9 and TRBJ2-2; TRBD1 matches 9 bases. Germline V gives CDR1 SEHNR, CDR2 FQNEAQ (reference sequence). The V gene end was trimmed by 3 bases and the J gene end by 5 bases; junction bases not matched to a gene: 7. CDR3 length equals 16 residues. DNA of the CDR3: TGTGCCAGCAGCTTGTACAGGGGGCGAGGTACCGGGGAGCTGTTTTTT. This sequence encodes CASSLYRGRGTGELFF.

This rearrangement joins TRBV27 to TRBJ2-2, with D perhaps being TRBD1 or TRBD2 (5 bases each). V lost 2 bases, J lost 5 bases, and 12 bases lay in between. The CDR3 runs 15 residues. CDR1 is MNHEY and CDR2 is SMNVEV in the germline V gene (reference sequence). The CDR3 coding sequence is TGTGCCAGCAGTTTAAGGCAGGGCGGGACCGGGGAGCTGTTTTTT. Its translation is CASSLRQGGTGELFF.

This clone appeared once. The chain employs TRBV29-1 and TRBJ2-7, with D unclear. V was trimmed by 5 bases and J by 7 bases, leaving 15 bases between them. Germline-derived CDR1 and CDR2 are SQVTM and ANQGSEA. The CDR3 is 12 amino acids. This CDR3 is CSVLKTTQEQYF. The CDR3 DNA reads as TGCAGCGTTTTGAAGACGACCCAGGAGCAGTACTTC.

V usage is TRBV2 and J usage is TRBJ2-7; no clear D gene. In germline, CDR1 is SNHLY, CDR2 FYNNEI. Trimming removed 6 bases at V and 3 bases at J, with 9 bases between. The CDR3 extends over 12 amino acids. The CDR3 nucleotides are TGTGCCAGCAGAGTGACGAACTACGAGCAGTACTTC. It codes for CASRVTNYEQYF. The variable domain in full, completed from reference TRBV2 and TRBJ2-7, reads EPEVTQTPSHQVTQMGQEVILRCVPISNHLYFYWYRQILGQKVEFLVSFYNNEISEKSEIFDDQFSVERPDGSNFTLKIRSTKLEDSAMYFCASRVTNYEQYFGPGTRLTVT.

The gene calls are TRBV11-2 and TRBJ2-5; 7 bases map to TRBD1. There are 15 residues in the CDR3. J was trimmed by 2 bases and V by 6 bases; bases with no gene match: 9. Germline V CDR1 and CDR2: SGHAT, FQNNGV. CDR3 coding DNA: TGTGCCAGCAGGCGGACAGGAGCGGCGCAAGAGACCCAGTACTTC. Its protein product is CASRRTGAAQETQYF.

This clone was observed a handful of times. This chain joins TRBV7-6 and TRBJ2-5, with TRBD2 matching 12 bases. The CDR3 extends over 18 amino acids. CDR1 is SGHVS and CDR2 is FNYEAQ in the germline V gene. With 4 bases clipped from V and 0 bases from J, the junction kept 9 bases outside the gene matches. The CDR3 nucleotides are TGTGCCAGCAGCTCTCCCCGGACTAGCGGGACCTACCAAGAGACCCAGTACTTC. It codes for CASSSPRTSGTYQETQYF.

V is TRBV2 and J is TRBJ2-7; 16 nucleotides agree with TRBD2. Germline V gene sequence: CDR1 SNHLY, CDR2 FYNNEI. This CDR3 contains 17 residues. Trimming cost V 6 bases and J 6 bases; bases outside gene matches: 11. Here the CDR3 reads CASSGSTGLAGGGEQYF. CDR3 DNA: TGTGCCAGCAGCGGCTCCACGGGACTAGCGGGAGGGGGCGAGCAGTACTTC.

The chain employs TRBV4-1 and TRBJ2-7, with D possibly being TRBD2 (6 bases). CDR1 is MGHRA and CDR2 is YSYEKL in the germline V gene. Trimming cost V 4 bases and J 2 bases, with 15 bases left between them. This CDR3 contains 15 residues. The CDR3 loop reads CASSRISGETYEQYF. The CDR3 DNA is TGCGCCAGCAGCCGAATTAGCGGCGAGACCTACGAGCAGTACTTC.

V usage is TRBV6-5 and J usage is TRBJ2-2, with TRBD2 matching 11 bases. The CDR3 sequence is 15 residues long. V dropped 11 bases and J dropped 7; count of bases not matched to a gene: 12. From germline, CDR1 is MNHEY and CDR2 SVGAGI. The CDR3 sequence is CALSPSGRRVGELFF. The CDR3 nucleotides read TGTGCCCTCAGTCCTAGCGGGAGGAGGGTCGGGGAGCTGTTTTTT.

The chain combines TRBV7-9 with TRBJ1-2; a possible D gene is TRBD1 (5 bases). The CDR3 runs to 14 residues. With 4 bases removed from V and 2 bases from J, the gap between germline ends came to 11 bases. Germline-derived CDR1 and CDR2 are SEHNR and FQNEAQ (reference sequence). The CDR3 sequence: CASSSPDSNYGYTF. The CDR3 nucleotides read TGTGCCAGCAGCTCTCCCGACAGCAACTATGGCTACACCTTC.